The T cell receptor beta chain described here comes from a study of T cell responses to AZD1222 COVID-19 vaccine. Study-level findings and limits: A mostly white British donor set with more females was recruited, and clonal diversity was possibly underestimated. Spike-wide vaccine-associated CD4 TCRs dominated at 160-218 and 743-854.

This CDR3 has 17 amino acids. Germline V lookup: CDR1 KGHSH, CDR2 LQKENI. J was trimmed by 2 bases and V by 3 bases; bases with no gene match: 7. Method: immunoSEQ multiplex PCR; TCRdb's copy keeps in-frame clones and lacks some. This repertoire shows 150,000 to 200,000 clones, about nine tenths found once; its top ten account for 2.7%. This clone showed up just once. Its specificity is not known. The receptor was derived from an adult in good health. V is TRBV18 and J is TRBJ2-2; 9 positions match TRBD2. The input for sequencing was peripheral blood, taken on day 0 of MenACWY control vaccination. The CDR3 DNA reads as TGTGCCAGCTCACCTCTCGCGGGAGGGCCTAACACCGGGGAGCTGTTTTTT. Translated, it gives CASSPLAGGPNTGELFF.